This T cell receptor beta chain was found in a study of a mutant IDH1 vaccine in newly diagnosed glioma. Sequencing was performed with immunoSEQ multiplex PCR; in TCRdb, only in-frame clones are kept and a portion is missing. The sample carries 99,000 or so clones, 70% to 90% recorded once. Time point denoted: baseline, week 1 (first vaccination visit). Treatment reported: pre-vaccination baseline after standard-of-care therapy. CDR1 is MDHEN and CDR2 is SYDVKM in the germline V gene. The CDR3 consists of 15 residues. V dropped 2 bases and J dropped 4 bases, with 11 bases sitting between them. The sequences come from PBMCs, collected from a glioma patient treated with radiotherapy, temozolomide or both. The clonotype comes from a woman in her forties or fifties with glioma. This chain connects TRBV28 to TRBJ2-2, with D tentatively TRBD1 (5 bases). CDR3 sequence reads: CASSLRQGVTGELFF. Written as DNA, the CDR3 is TGTGCCAGCAGTTTAAGGCAGGGTGTCACCGGGGAGCTGTTTTTT.